This TCR beta chain was sequenced in a study of tumor-infiltrating lymphocytes in oesophageal squamous cell carcinoma. Via MiXCR, TCRdb re-called the PCR reads, giving one row per CDR3 protein. The data show around 11,000 distinct CDR3 sequences, with around 50% seen just once and approximately 23% held by the top ten. In its sample, this clonotype is medium-sized. The CDR3 runs 15 residues. V gave up 6 bases and J gave up 6 bases, with 20 bases separating them. Per the germline V gene, CDR1 is MNHNS and CDR2 is SASEGT. The chain uses TRBV6-1 and TRBJ2-5; D is uncertain. The sample was esophageal tumor tissue. The TCR was taken from a male donor with esophageal squamous cell carcinoma. This chain's CDR3 is CASSRTVGKVQTQYF. CDR3 DNA: TGTGCCAGCAGCAGAACGGTAGGGAAGGTACAGACCCAGTACTTC.